This is a list of T cell receptor beta chains from one sample in a study of T cell changes during pregnancy in multiple sclerosis. TCRdb keeps only in-frame clones here, not all; method: immunoSEQ multiplex PCR. The data hold around 29,000 clones, with 85% to 95% observed a single time. Here the sequenced sample was CD4+ T cells from peripheral blood mononuclear cells, taken in the first trimester of pregnancy. These receptors came from a female donor with multiple sclerosis, enrolled in a pregnancy study. CDR3s include the opening cysteine and the closing phenylalanine or tryptophan. The D gene is left open where the match is weak. A clone size is listed for some rows: how often the clone was seen (once, few, many), or a class if it is expanded.

d_call clone_size j_call v_call cdr3_aa cdr3_nt
- - TRBJ1-1 TRBV6-6 CASSYTPGNTEAFF TGTGCCAGCAGTTACACCCCAGGGAACACTGAAGCTTTCTTT
TRBD1 - TRBJ1-2 TRBV9 CASSPGQGILGGYTF TGTGCCAGCAGCCCCGGACAGGGTATTTTGGGCGGCTACACCTTC
- - TRBJ2-1 TRBV7-2 CASSLVRDTMQFF TGTGCCAGCAGCTTAGTCCGGGACACAATGCAGTTCTTC
- - TRBJ1-5 TRBV7-2 CASSYRAGSQPQHF TGTGCCAGCAGCTACAGGGCCGGTTCCCAGCCCCAGCATTTT
- - TRBJ2-2 TRBV7-3 CASSSRGPNTGELFF TGTGCCAGCAGCTCGCGGGGGCCAAACACCGGGGAGCTGTTTTTT
TRBD1 - TRBJ2-5 TRBV27 CASSLIRDRGRGETQYF TGTGCCAGCAGTTTGATCCGGGACAGGGGTCGTGGGGAGACCCAGTACTTC
- - TRBJ2-1 TRBV5-1 CASSLGQGGYNEQFF TGCGCCAGCAGCTTGGGGCAGGGGGGCTACAATGAGCAGTTCTTC
- - TRBJ2-1 TRBV18 CASSRSFNKQTLYNEQFF TGTGCCAGCTCACGGTCATTTAACAAACAGACCCTTTACAATGAGCAGTTCTTC
TRBD1 - TRBJ1-1 TRBV15 CATSRERQGAGAFF TGTGCCACCAGCAGAGAACGACAGGGGGCAGGAGCTTTCTTT
- - TRBJ1-1 TRBV5-5 CASSLSMFTEAFF TGTGCCAGCAGCTTGTCAATGTTCACTGAAGCTTTCTTT
- - TRBJ2-3 TRBV30 CAWSGGGDTQYF TGTGCCTGGAGTGGCGGAGGAGATACGCAGTATTTT
TRBD1 - TRBJ1-2 TRBV6-4 CASKPGQGSNYGYTF TGTGCCAGCAAGCCCGGACAGGGTTCTAACTATGGCTACACCTTC
- - TRBJ1-2 TRBV5-4 CASSFKGMDGYTF TGTGCCAGCAGCTTCAAGGGGATGGATGGCTACACCTTC
TRBD2 - TRBJ2-2 TRBV29-1 CSVREGSTGELFF TGCAGCGTTAGGGAGGGGTCCACCGGGGAGCTGTTTTTT
- - TRBJ2-5 TRBV5-1 CASSLLGGSEETQYF TGCGCCAGCAGCCTTCTGGGTGGTAGCGAAGAGACCCAGTACTTC
- - TRBJ1-2 TRBV30 CAWSVPRGSGGYTF TGTGCCTGGAGTGTACCGCGCGGGAGTGGTGGCTACACCTTC
- - TRBJ2-5 TRBV27 CASSSGRGGAKTQYF TGTGCCAGCAGTTCCGGACGAGGCGGGGCGAAGACCCAGTACTTC
TRBD1 - TRBJ1-1 TRBV6-1 CASSGGTGGRGTEAFF TGTGCCAGCAGTGGTGGGACAGGGGGCCGGGGCACTGAAGCTTTCTTT
TRBD1 - TRBJ2-7 TRBV28 CASSLWRGRAYEQYF TGTGCCAGCAGTTTATGGAGGGGGCGGGCCTACGAGCAGTACTTC
- - TRBJ2-2 TRBV18 CASSPQRGANTGELFF TGTGCCAGCTCACCACAGCGCGGAGCAAACACCGGGGAGCTGTTTTTT
TRBD1 once TRBJ2-5 TRBV6-5 CASSWRTGGQETQYF TGTGCCAGCAGTTGGCGGACAGGGGGTCAAGAGACCCAGTACTTC
TRBD1 - TRBJ1-1 TRBV5-1 CASSLRQGGTEAFF TGCGCCAGCAGCTTGAGGCAGGGGGGAACTGAAGCTTTCTTT
TRBD2 - TRBJ2-1 TRBV5-4 CASRGTSGGALNHEQFF TGTGCCAGCAGGGGGACTAGCGGGGGGGCCCTTAACCATGAGCAGTTCTTC
- - TRBJ2-7 TRBV30 CAWSVDLSNRVWSYEQYF TGTGCCTGGAGTGTGGATTTGTCGAACAGGGTTTGGTCCTACGAGCAGTACTTC
- - TRBJ1-2 TRBV15 CATSPRAGGYTF TGTGCCACCAGCCCTAGGGCGGGGGGCTACACCTTC
TRBD2 - TRBJ2-1 TRBV11-2 CASSLSQRGGGDEQFF TGTGCCAGCAGCCTCAGCCAGCGGGGGGGCGGGGATGAGCAGTTCTTC
TRBD1 - TRBJ1-2 TRBV18 CASSPGQGAGGYTF TGTGCCAGCTCACCGGGACAGGGGGCTGGGGGCTACACCTTC
- - TRBJ2-7 TRBV5-6 CASSLDRLYEQYF TGTGCCAGCAGCTTAGACAGGCTCTACGAGCAGTACTTC
TRBD2 once TRBJ2-1 TRBV4-3 CASSQDASGGENEQFF TGCGCCAGCAGCCAAGATGCTAGCGGGGGGGAAAATGAGCAGTTCTTC
- - TRBJ1-2 TRBV28 CASSLLRGSRYGYTF TGTGCCAGCAGTTTATTGAGGGGGTCACGGTATGGCTACACCTTC
- once TRBJ2-1 TRBV7-8 CASSRRDYEQFF TGTGCCAGCAGCCGAAGGGACTATGAGCAGTTCTTC
- - TRBJ2-3 TRBV7-6 CASSFVSTDTQYF TGTGCCAGCAGCTTTGTAAGCACAGATACGCAGTATTTT
- - TRBJ1-1 TRBV27 CASARGAEAFF TGTGCCAGCGCCAGGGGAGCTGAAGCTTTCTTT
TRBD1 once TRBJ2-7 TRBV2 CASTEWGQAYEQYF TGTGCCAGCACTGAATGGGGACAGGCCTACGAGCAGTACTTC
- - TRBJ2-5 TRBV4-3 CASSQRMSIGLTQYF TGCGCCAGCAGCCAGAGGATGTCAATCGGTTTGACCCAGTACTTC
TRBD1 - TRBJ2-5 TRBV2 CASKTAIRGREETQYF TGTGCCAGCAAAACAGCTATCAGGGGGCGGGAAGAGACCCAGTACTTC
- - TRBJ2-1 TRBV11-3 CASSLERDSGEQFF TGTGCCAGCAGCTTAGAGCGGGACAGCGGGGAGCAGTTCTTC
- - TRBJ2-1 TRBV7-9 CASSSHTGNINEQFF TGTGCCAGCAGCTCTCATACAGGGAATATTAATGAGCAGTTCTTC
TRBD1 - TRBJ1-3 TRBV9 CASRTHGGQGADRVNIYF TGTGCCAGCAGAACTCATGGGGGACAGGGGGCCGACCGTGTCAACATATATTTT
TRBD2 - TRBJ2-7 TRBV11-2 CASSPLAGATYEQYF TGTGCCAGCAGCCCCCTAGCGGGGGCCACCTACGAGCAGTACTTC
- - TRBJ1-2 TRBV6-1 CASSEASYGYTF TGTGCCAGCAGTGAAGCCTCCTATGGCTACACCTTC
- - TRBJ2-7 TRBV18 CASSWQGRSYEQYF TGTGCCAGCTCTTGGCAGGGCCGGTCATACGAGCAGTACTTC